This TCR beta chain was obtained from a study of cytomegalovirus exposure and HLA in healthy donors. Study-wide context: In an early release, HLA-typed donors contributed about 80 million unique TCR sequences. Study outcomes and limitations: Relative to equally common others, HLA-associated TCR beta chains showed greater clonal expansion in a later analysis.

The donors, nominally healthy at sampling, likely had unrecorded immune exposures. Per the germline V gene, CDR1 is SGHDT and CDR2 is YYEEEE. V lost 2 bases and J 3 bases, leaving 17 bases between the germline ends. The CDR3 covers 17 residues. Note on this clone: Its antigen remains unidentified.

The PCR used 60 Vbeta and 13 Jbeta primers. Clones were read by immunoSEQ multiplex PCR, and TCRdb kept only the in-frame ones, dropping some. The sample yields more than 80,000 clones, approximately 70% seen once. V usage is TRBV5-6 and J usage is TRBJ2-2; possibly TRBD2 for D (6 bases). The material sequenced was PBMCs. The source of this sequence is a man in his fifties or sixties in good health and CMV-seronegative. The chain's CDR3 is CASSFLEGREDTGELFF. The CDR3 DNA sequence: TGTGCCAGCAGCTTCTTGGAGGGGCGGGAAGACACCGGGGAGCTGTTTTTT.